What follows are 30 T cell receptor beta chains derived from one specimen sequenced in a study of cytotoxic CD8 clonotypes in ibrutinib-treated CLL (dated by TCRdb to about 2021). The meaning of the sample's time point label: less than 30 months on ibrutinib. Library prep was done by the immunoSEQ multiplex PCR assay. TCRdb took this table from immuneACCESS and kept in-frame rearrangements with V and J called. Such tables lack part of the clones; where checked against another copy, unresolved V genes explain under half of the gap, and the rest is unexplained. The sample table shows 40,000 to 50,000 clones, and around 60% are seen once. The ten most abundant clones make up approximately 30% of the sample. Sample: PBMCs, taken after 24 months of ibrutinib treatment. These receptors were collected from a human donor with chronic lymphocytic leukemia.

The chain links TRBV5-1 to TRBJ1-3, with D unresolved. Germline V gene sequence: CDR1 SGHRS, CDR2 YFSETQ. The CDR3 length is 15 residues. V lost 0 bases, J lost 0 bases, and 7 bases lay in between. The CDR3 DNA follows: TGCGCCAGCAGCTTGGAGGGCTTCTCTGGAAACACCATATATTTT. The encoded protein is CASSLEGFSGNTIYF. Using reference TRBV5-1 and TRBJ1-3 for the parts outside the CDR3, the full variable domain is KAGVTQTPRYLIKTRGQQVTLSCSPISGHRSVSWYQQTPGQGLQFLFEYFSETQRNKGNFPGRFSGRQFSNSRSEMNVSTLELGDSALYLCASSLEGFSGNTIYFGEGSWLTVV.

The CDR3 nucleotides are TGTGCCAGTAGACTTGGCGGGGGGGCCTATAGCACAGATACGCAGTATTTT. Amino acid sequence: CASRLGGGAYSTDTQYF. This rearrangement joins TRBV19 to TRBJ2-3; TRBD2 agrees at 9 bases. Germline lookup yields CDR1 LNHDA and CDR2 SQIVND (reference sequence). CDR3 size: 17 residues. Trimming at V came to 6 bases and at J to 0 bases, leaving 10 bases not matched to a gene.

This clone was found a few times. This chain uses TRBV6-5 with TRBJ1-1; possible D gene TRBD1, 6 bases. V was shortened by 0 bases and J by 0 bases, with 11 bases between the two germline ends. CDR1 and CDR2 from the germline V gene are MNHEY and SVGAGI. CDR3 length: 16 residues. DNA for the CDR3: TGTGCCAGCAGTTACTCAGGGGGGACCATGAACACTGAAGCTTTCTTT. This encodes CASSYSGGTMNTEAFF.

This clone has a handful of counts. The V gene is TRBV5-4, the J gene TRBJ2-3; D is perhaps TRBD1 or TRBD2 (5 bases each). V was pared by 2 bases and J by 2 bases, with 9 bases between. Germline lookup yields CDR1 SGHNT and CDR2 YYREEE (reference sequence). This CDR3 is 14 amino acids long. CDR3 coding DNA: TGTGCCAGCAGCTTCGGGGCGGCCACAGATACGCAGTATTTT. It translates to CASSFGAATDTQYF.

In its sample, this clone was seen a few times. The chain recombines TRBV4-1 with TRBJ2-5; D may be TRBD1 (5 bases). V dropped 2 bases and J dropped 13 bases, with 20 bases sitting between them. In germline, CDR1 is MGHRA, CDR2 YSYEKL. The CDR3 sequence is 14 residues long. CDR3 sequence (DNA): TGCGCCAGCAGCCAACTAACGGACCGCCCAGGGTTGTACTTC. Its translation: CASSQLTDRPGLYF.

The chain carries TRBV5-1 and TRBJ1-2; D is uncertain. Germline V gene sequence: CDR1 SGHRS, CDR2 YFSETQ. The CDR3 is 15 residues long. Trimming left V 3 bases short and J 6 bases short, with 18 bases between. CDR3 loop: CASSSGPATRNGYTF. The CDR3 DNA follows: TGCGCCAGCAGCTCAGGACCGGCAACTAGGAATGGCTACACCTTC.

The chain recombines TRBV5-1 with TRBJ1-2; D not certain. Germline V gene sequence: CDR1 SGHRS, CDR2 YFSETQ. The CDR3 consists of 11 residues. V was cut by 2 bases and J by 4 bases, with 3 bases left in between. The CDR3 DNA is TGCGCCAGCAGCTTTGGCTATGGCTACACCTTC. This gives the protein CASSFGYGYTF.

The genes are TRBV12-5 and TRBJ2-7; maybe TRBD2 (7 bases). The V and J ends lost 7 bases and 1 base respectively, with 14 bases between them. Germline-derived CDR1 and CDR2 are LGHNT and FRNRAP. CDR3 size: 14 residues. The CDR3 loop reads CASAWGGSSYEQYF. The CDR3 coding sequence is TGTGCTAGTGCCTGGGGGGGCAGTTCCTACGAGCAGTACTTC.

The V call is TRBV19, the J call TRBJ1-6, with 12 bases that match TRBD1. The length of the CDR3 is 17 residues. The ends lost 3 bases at V and 10 bases at J; junction bases unmatched: 10. Germline CDR1 and CDR2: LNHDA and SQIVND (reference sequence). The CDR3 nucleotides are TGTGCCAGTAGTATTGGGACAGGGGGCGCGACGGTGTCACCCCTCCACTTT. Amino acids: CASSIGTGGATVSPLHF. The full variable domain, its missing parts supplied by reference TRBV19 and TRBJ1-6, is DGGITQSPKYLFRKEGQNVTLSCEQNLNHDAMYWYRQDPGQGLRLIYYSQIVNDFQKGDIAEGYSVSREKKESFPLTVTSAQKNPTAFYLCASSIGTGGATVSPLHFGNGTRLTVT.

This clone was seen at least ten times. The chain is built from TRBV18 and TRBJ2-1, with 8 bases that match TRBD1. V trimming: 2 bases; J trimming: 0 bases; junction bases outside the gene matches: 6. Germline V gives CDR1 KGHSH, CDR2 LQKENI. This CDR3 region has 17 residues. The CDR3 DNA follows: TGTGCCAGCTCACCAATGGACAGGGCGAGCTCCTACAATGAGCAGTTCTTC. Protein product: CASSPMDRASSYNEQFF.

In its sample, this clone was seen once. V and J are TRBV2 and TRBJ2-3, with D possibly being TRBD1 or TRBD2 (6 bases each). V was pared by 6 bases and J by 0 bases, with 16 bases between. The CDR3 has 16 amino acids. Germline V gene lookup returns CDR1 SNHLY and CDR2 FYNNEI. The CDR3 DNA reads as TGTGCCAGCAGCTGGGGGGCGGGGACTAGCACAGATACGCAGTATTTT. The encoded protein is CASSWGAGTSTDTQYF.

There are a few counts of this clone. The CDR3 region is CAISESLNRGKSNQPQHF. The CDR3, as DNA: TGTGCCATCAGTGAGTCGTTAAACAGGGGGAAGAGCAATCAGCCCCAGCATTTT. This chain uses TRBV10-3 with TRBJ1-5; 8 bases fit TRBD1. The germline gives CDR1 ENHRY, CDR2 SYGVKD. Unmatched junction bases numbered 8, after V lost 0 bases and J lost 1 base. The CDR3 spans 18 residues.

This clone came up a few times. A far larger clone is off by one base, so a read error is likely. The sample carries other DNA sequences with the same CDR3. The gene calls are TRBV5-1 and TRBJ2-7; 9 bases align to TRBD2. J was trimmed by 2 bases and V by 3 bases; bases with no gene match: 27. The germline CDR1 and CDR2 sequences are SGHRS and YFSETQ. The CDR3 runs 22 residues. CDR3 bases: TGCGCCAGCAGCTCCTGGGGTAGCCGTACGGGACTCGCGGGGGGGACAACCTACGAGCAGTACTTC. It specifies CASSSWGSRTGLAGGTTYEQYF.

This chain joins TRBV14 and TRBJ2-3; D might be TRBD2 (6 bases). Germline V lookup: CDR1 SGHDN, CDR2 FVKESK. This CDR3 region has 19 residues. Trimming pared 4 bases from V and 6 bases from J, leaving 29 bases between. CDR3 coding DNA: TGTGCCAGCAGCCTCCCTCGGGGTCGACTAGACCCCCAGCGGGATACGCAGTATTTT. Its translation is CASSLPRGRLDPQRDTQYF.

This clone showed up just a few times. The chain uses TRBV29-1 and TRBJ2-3; 8 positions match TRBD2. The CDR3 runs 13 residues. The J segment lost 6 bases and the V segment lost 4 bases, leaving 6 bases of the junction unmatched. CDR1 is SQVTM, CDR2 ANQGSEA, per germline. For the CDR3, the DNA is TGCAGCGTTGGCGGGGGGCAAGCGGATACGCAGTATTTT. Translated, it gives CSVGGGQADTQYF.

Regarding this clone: This sequence may be a read error, since a much larger clone differs from it by one base. Other nucleotide sequences in the sample specify the same CDR3. The chain links TRBV29-1 to TRBJ1-1; 7 bases fit TRBD1. This CDR3 comprises 14 residues. Germline values: CDR1 SQVTM, CDR2 ANQGSEA. CDR3 in amino acids: CSVDPTGMNTEAFF. DNA for the CDR3: TGCAGTGTTGACCCGACAGGGATGAACACTGAAGCTTTCTTT.

The rearrangement uses TRBV11-2 and TRBJ1-2; D gene uncertain. The CDR3 runs 12 residues. The V gene lost 5 bases and the J gene lost 8 bases, with 12 bases spanning the gap. Germline V CDR1 and CDR2: SGHAT, FQNNGV. This chain's CDR3 is CASSPRREGYTF. CDR3 sequence (DNA): TGTGCCAGCAGCCCAAGACGGGAGGGCTACACCTTC.

The gene calls are TRBV6-5 and TRBJ2-2; D unclear. V was clipped by 4 bases and J by 7 bases, with 10 bases between them. The CDR3 runs to 13 residues. Germline CDR1 and CDR2: MNHEY and SVGAGI. The CDR3 sequence: CASSLLGDGELFF. In DNA, the CDR3 is TGTGCCAGCAGTTTACTTGGTGACGGGGAGCTGTTTTTT.

This chain connects TRBV5-8 to TRBJ1-1; no clear D. This CDR3 is 15 amino acids long. Trimming left V 4 bases short and J 5 bases short, with 18 bases between. Germline CDR1 is SGHTS and CDR2 is YDEGEE. As DNA, the CDR3 is TGTGCCAGCAGCCGAGGATCGGGCGGTGGTACTGAAGCTTTCTTT. Protein: CASSRGSGGGTEAFF.

CDR3 in amino acids: CASSLTGYSNQPQHF. The CDR3 DNA follows: TGTGCCAGCAGTTTAACCGGGTATAGCAATCAGCCCCAGCATTTT. The chain is built from TRBV28 and TRBJ1-5; D remains ambiguous. V was shortened by 2 bases and J by 0 bases, with 8 bases between the two germline ends. The CDR3 loop spans 15 amino acids. Per germline, CDR1 MDHEN and CDR2 SYDVKM.

This clone was observed a handful of times. This sequence joins TRBV4-1 and TRBJ2-5, with a tentative D call TRBD1 (5 bases). CDR1 and CDR2 (germline): MGHRA, YSYEKL. The germline V and J ends were trimmed by 0 bases and 2 bases, with 16 bases remaining between them. The CDR3 has 17 amino acids. CDR3 protein: CASSQDRQGAQQETQYF. The CDR3 DNA reads TGCGCCAGCAGCCAAGACCGCCAGGGTGCTCAACAAGAGACCCAGTACTTC.

In its sample, this clone was seen once. The V gene is TRBV29-1, the J gene TRBJ1-2; 12 positions match TRBD1. There are 13 residues in the CDR3. In germline, CDR1 is SQVTM, CDR2 ANQGSEA. V gave up 4 bases and J gave up 8 bases; unmatched junction bases: 5. CDR3 bases: TGCAGCGTTGTGGGACAGGGGGCTTGGGGCTACACCTTC. This gives the protein CSVVGQGAWGYTF.

A single count supports this clone. The rearrangement joins TRBV6-1 to TRBJ1-4, with a possible D match to TRBD1 (6 bases). This CDR3 region has 14 residues. Germline CDR1 MNHNS, CDR2 SASEGT. Trimming removed 7 bases from V and 1 base from J, with 10 bases in between. The CDR3 region has the DNA TGTGCCAGCATTGGCAGGGGAACTAATGAAAAACTGTTTTTT. Protein sequence: CASIGRGTNEKLFF.

A few counts support this clone. J is TRBJ2-3 and V is TRBV2, with D uncertain. The germline V gene encodes CDR1 SNHLY and CDR2 FYNNEI. The CDR3 contains 12 residues. The V gene lost 4 bases and the J gene lost 6 bases, with 8 bases spanning the gap. CDR3 in amino acids: CASSASGDTQYF. In DNA, the CDR3 is TGTGCCAGCAGTGCATCCGGGGATACGCAGTATTTT.

The chain combines TRBV9 with TRBJ1-6, with D unresolved. Looked up from germline, CDR1 is SGDLS and CDR2 is YYNGEE. The CDR3 has 17 amino acids. Trimming shortened V by 0 bases and J by 0 bases, and 10 bases separated the two germline ends. This CDR3 is CASSVDPTSSYNSPLHF. The DNA for the CDR3 is TGTGCCAGCAGCGTAGACCCAACCAGCTCCTATAATTCACCCCTCCACTTT.

The sample holds a few counts of this clone. The chain is built from TRBV5-3 and TRBJ1-5; 7 nucleotides align to TRBD1. TRBV5-3 is filed as an ORF, its function uncertain. The V segment lost 3 bases and the J segment 4 bases; nucleotides outside the gene matches: 7. The CDR3 is made up of 15 amino acids. The CDR3 DNA follows: TGTGCCAGAAGCTCCGACAGGGACCCGAATCAGCCCCAGCATTTT. Translation gives CARSSDRDPNQPQHF.

The chain carries TRBV7-9 and TRBJ1-1; TRBD1 aligns across 8 bases. V shed 0 bases, J shed 4 bases, and the junction held 1 base outside the gene matches. The CDR3 covers 14 residues. Germline V gene lookup returns CDR1 SEHNR and CDR2 FQNEAQ (reference sequence). CDR3 sequence (DNA): TGTGCCAGCAGCTTAGCAACAGGGGGCACTGAAGCTTTCTTT. It encodes CASSLATGGTEAFF.

This clone was seen only a few times. The chain carries TRBV5-1 and TRBJ1-6, with 7 bases that match TRBD1. The CDR3 extends over 13 amino acids. Trimming cost V 4 bases and J 8 bases; bases outside gene matches: 3. Germline CDR1 and CDR2: SGHRS and YFSETQ. The CDR3 bases are TGCGCCAGCAGCCGGGACAGTTATTCACCCCTCCACTTT. It codes for CASSRDSYSPLHF. Complete variable domain (other parts from reference TRBV5-1 and TRBJ1-6): KAGVTQTPRYLIKTRGQQVTLSCSPISGHRSVSWYQQTPGQGLQFLFEYFSETQRNKGNFPGRFSGRQFSNSRSEMNVSTLELGDSALYLCASSRDSYSPLHFGNGTRLTVT.

This clone showed up just once. The V and J genes are TRBV5-6 and TRBJ1-5; D not resolved. The CDR3 sequence is 15 residues long. Trimming took 4 bases from V and 2 from J, leaving 13 bases between them. The germline V gene encodes CDR1 SGHDT and CDR2 YYEEEE. The CDR3 region has the DNA TGTGCCAGCAGCGACGCCCGGTTAGGCAATCAGCCCCAGCATTTT. Amino acid sequence: CASSDARLGNQPQHF.

The chain links TRBV7-9 to TRBJ2-7; the D gene could be TRBD1 or TRBD2 (5 bases each). The length of the CDR3 is 14 residues. Germline assignment: CDR1 SEHNR and CDR2 FQNEAQ (reference sequence). Trimming left V 7 bases short and J 0 bases short, with 13 bases between. The DNA of the CDR3 is TGTGCCAGCACATCCGGGACGGTCTCCTACGAGCAGTACTTC. Translation: CASTSGTVSYEQYF.